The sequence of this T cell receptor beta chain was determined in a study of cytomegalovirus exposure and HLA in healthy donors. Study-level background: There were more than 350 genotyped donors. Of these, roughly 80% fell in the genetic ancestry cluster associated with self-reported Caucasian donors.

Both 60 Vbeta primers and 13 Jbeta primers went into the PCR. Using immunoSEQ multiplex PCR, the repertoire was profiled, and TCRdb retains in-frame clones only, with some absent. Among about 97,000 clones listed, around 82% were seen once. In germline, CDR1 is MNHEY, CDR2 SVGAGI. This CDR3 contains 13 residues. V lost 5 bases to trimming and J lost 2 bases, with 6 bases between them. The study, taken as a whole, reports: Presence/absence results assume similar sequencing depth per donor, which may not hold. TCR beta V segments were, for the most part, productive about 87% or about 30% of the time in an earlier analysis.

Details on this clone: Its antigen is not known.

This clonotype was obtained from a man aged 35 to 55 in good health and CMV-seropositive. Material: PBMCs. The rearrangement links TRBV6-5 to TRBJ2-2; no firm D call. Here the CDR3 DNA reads TGTGCCAGCAGTACAGTTAACACCGGGGAGCTGTTTTTT. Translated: CASSTVNTGELFF.